The next 23 T cell receptor beta chains were all read from a single sample in a study of T cell responses to AZD1222 COVID-19 vaccine. Here immunoSEQ multiplex PCR was the method, and the copy in TCRdb shows in-frame clones only, minus some. The sample yields approximately 80,000 clones, over 75% seen once. The sequences come from peripheral blood, collected 28 days after the second AZD1222 dose. The receptors here all came from an adult who received the AZD1222 COVID-19 vaccine.

The V call is TRBV19, the J call TRBJ1-1; possibly TRBD1 for D (5 bases). CDR3 length equals 14 residues. CDR1 is LNHDA, CDR2 SQIVND, per germline (reference sequence). V was cut by 11 bases and J by 0 bases, with 16 bases left in between. DNA of the CDR3: TGTGCCTGCATGGGGGAGGGATTGAACACTGAAGCTTTCTTT. Its translation is CACMGEGLNTEAFF.

J is TRBJ2-3 and V is TRBV5-1; D uncertain. CDR1 and CDR2 (germline): SGHRS, YFSETQ. With 0 bases removed from V and 6 bases from J, the gap between germline ends came to 11 bases. This CDR3 region has 14 residues. DNA for the CDR3: TGCGCCAGCAGCTTGGCCGCCACATCGGATACGCAGTATTTT. This translates into CASSLAATSDTQYF.

The chain employs TRBV13 and TRBJ2-2; no definite D call. Germline CDR1 is PRHDT and CDR2 is FYEKMQ (reference sequence). Trimming pared 2 bases from V and 8 bases from J, leaving 3 bases between. The CDR3 runs to 11 residues. CDR3 residues: CASSLRGELFF. The CDR3 DNA sequence: TGTGCCAGCAGCTTACGGGGGGAGCTGTTTTTT.

With respect to this clone: The same CDR3 is also encoded by other DNA sequences in this sample. V is TRBV5-1 and J is TRBJ1-1; D remains ambiguous. Per germline, CDR1 SGHRS and CDR2 YFSETQ. The CDR3 spans 13 residues. Trimming shortened V by 2 bases and J by 1 base, and 6 bases separated the two germline ends. The CDR3 nucleotides are TGCGCCAGCAGCTTAGGTGGGAACACTGAAGCTTTCTTT. This encodes CASSLGGNTEAFF.

V is TRBV6-5 and J is TRBJ2-2, with TRBD1 matching 10 bases. The CDR3 has 14 amino acids. CDR1 MNHEY and CDR2 SVGAGI come from the germline V gene. The V gene end was trimmed by 10 bases and the J gene end by 4 bases; junction bases not matched to a gene: 6. The CDR3 DNA reads TGTGCCATCCGACAGGGGGCCGGCACCGGGGAGCTGTTTTTT. Its protein is CAIRQGAGTGELFF.

The chain employs TRBV2 and TRBJ1-5; 10 bases map to TRBD1. This CDR3 is built from 16 residues. Unmatched junction bases numbered 6, after V lost 3 bases and J lost 4 bases. Germline V gene sequence: CDR1 SNHLY, CDR2 FYNNEI. The CDR3 loop is CASSDLMGQGNQPQHF. DNA for the CDR3: TGTGCCAGCAGTGACCTGATGGGACAGGGGAATCAGCCCCAGCATTTT.

The chain links TRBV6-5 to TRBJ2-1; 12 bases map to TRBD2. The germline gives CDR1 MNHEY, CDR2 SVGAGI. V lost 5 bases and J lost 5; bases outside the gene matches: 4. The CDR3 sequence is 15 residues long. The CDR3 nucleotides read TGTGCCAGCAGTCGACTAGCGGGGGCCGACAATGAGCAGTTCTTC. This translates into CASSRLAGADNEQFF.

This clone was picked up a small number of times. The chain links TRBV7-9 to TRBJ2-1, with D possibly matching TRBD2 (5 bases). Looked up from germline, CDR1 is SEHNR and CDR2 is FQNEAQ (reference sequence). The ends were cut back, 1 base at V and 2 bases at J, with 9 bases in the middle. The length of the CDR3 is 15 residues. The CDR3 loop reads CASSLDSGAYNEQFF. The CDR3 coding sequence is TGTGCCAGCAGCTTAGACAGCGGAGCCTACAATGAGCAGTTCTTC.

The gene calls are TRBV7-8 and TRBJ1-6, with a possible D match to TRBD1 (5 bases). The germline V gene encodes CDR1 SGHVS and CDR2 FQNEAQ. V lost 7 bases to trimming and J lost 4 bases, with 11 bases between them. The CDR3 runs 14 residues. CDR3 nucleotide sequence: TGTGCCAGCACCTTGACAGAGTATAATTCACCCCTCCACTTT. Its protein is CASTLTEYNSPLHF.

This clone was counted a few times. The V call is TRBV2, the J call TRBJ1-1; a possible D gene is TRBD1 (5 bases). CDR1 and CDR2 from the germline V gene are SNHLY and FYNNEI. Trimming removed 3 bases from V and 4 bases from J, with 12 bases in between. The CDR3 loop spans 14 amino acids. The CDR3 coding sequence is TGTGCCAGCAGTGATAAATGGAGGGGCACTGAAGCTTTCTTT. Protein sequence: CASSDKWRGTEAFF. The full variable domain, completed using reference TRBV2 and TRBJ1-1, is EPEVTQTPSHQVTQMGQEVILRCVPISNHLYFYWYRQILGQKVEFLVSFYNNEISEKSEIFDDQFSVERPDGSNFTLKIRSTKLEDSAMYFCASSDKWRGTEAFFGQGTRLTVV.

V gene TRBV11-2 combines with J gene TRBJ2-1, with 9 bases identical to TRBD2. The CDR3 is 15 amino acids. CDR1 and CDR2 from the germline V gene are SGHAT and FQNNGV. Losses at the gene ends were 3 bases for V and 6 bases for J; bases not matched to a gene: 6. In DNA, the CDR3 is TGTGCCAGCAGCTTTTGGGCGGGGGGGCGCAATGAGCAGTTCTTC. This translates into CASSFWAGGRNEQFF.

The chain combines TRBV12-3 or TRBV12-4 with TRBJ2-1; D may be TRBD1 (8 bases). This CDR3 is built from 13 residues. V lost 2 bases, J lost 12 bases, and 14 bases lay in between. CDR3 protein: CASSLRNRGGQFF. The CDR3 DNA reads as TGTGCCAGCAGTTTACGTAACAGGGGGGGGCAGTTCTTC.

This clone has just a few counts. The DNA for the CDR3 is TGTGCCAGCAGCCCCACTTGGAACACTGAAGCTTTCTTT. Its translation: CASSPTWNTEAFF. V and J are TRBV5-8 and TRBJ1-1; no reliable D call. The V gene's germline CDR1 is SGHTS and CDR2 YDEGEE. V gave up 4 bases and J gave up 1 base, with 8 bases separating them. The CDR3 contains 13 residues.

This sequence joins TRBV2 and TRBJ2-2; possibly TRBD2 for D (6 bases). CDR3 length: 16 amino acids. Per the germline V gene, CDR1 is SNHLY and CDR2 is FYNNEI. Trimming removed 2 bases at V and 3 bases at J, with 13 bases between. Here the CDR3 DNA reads TGTGCCAGCAGTGAACGGCGGGGTCGTGACACCGGGGAGCTGTTTTTT. This codes for CASSERRGRDTGELFF.

This clone came up once. The chain recombines TRBV11-3 with TRBJ1-6, with 7 bases that match TRBD1. CDR1 and CDR2 (germline): SGHNT, YENEEA. V dropped 6 bases and J dropped 6; count of bases not matched to a gene: 2. The CDR3 covers 13 residues. This chain's CDR3 is CASSRQGNSPLHF. The CDR3, as DNA: TGTGCCAGCAGTCGACAGGGTAATTCACCCCTCCACTTT.

The V and J genes are TRBV10-3 and TRBJ2-7; a possible D gene is TRBD2 (7 bases). Germline CDR1 ENHRY, CDR2 SYGVKD. Trimming removed 11 bases at V and 2 bases at J, with 16 bases between. The CDR3 runs 13 residues. The CDR3 reads CAGWRGGPYEQYF. CDR3 bases: TGTGCCGGCTGGAGGGGGGGCCCCTACGAGCAGTACTTC.

The V and J genes are TRBV28 and TRBJ1-3; D possibly corresponds to TRBD1 (5 bases). The CDR3 runs 16 residues. Trimming cost V 7 bases and J 0 bases, with 16 bases left between them. Per germline, CDR1 MDHEN and CDR2 SYDVKM. The CDR3 reads CASTVTAGPSGNTIYF. The CDR3 bases are TGTGCCAGCACCGTGACAGCCGGCCCCTCTGGAAACACCATATATTTT.

The chain links TRBV27 to TRBJ1-6, with D hard to call. The V gene's germline CDR1 is MNHEY and CDR2 SMNVEV (reference sequence). Deletions cut 4 bases from V and 8 bases from J, with 12 bases between. The length of the CDR3 is 14 residues. The CDR3 is CASSWQDLHSPLHF. The CDR3 nucleotides are TGTGCCAGCAGTTGGCAGGACCTTCATTCACCCCTCCACTTT.

The V call is TRBV5-1, the J call TRBJ1-4; a weak D match, TRBD1 (6 bases). The CDR3 is 14 residues long. V lost 4 bases and J lost 2, with 9 bases in between. The germline V gene has CDR1 SGHRS and CDR2 YFSETQ. The CDR3 DNA follows: TGCGCCAGCAGCCCACAGGGTACTAATGAAAAACTGTTTTTT. Amino acids: CASSPQGTNEKLFF.

The chain joins TRBV19 to TRBJ2-5; a possible D gene is TRBD2 (6 bases). The CDR3 is 15 amino acids. V was cut by 5 bases and J by 2 bases, with 15 bases left in between. Germline V gene lookup returns CDR1 LNHDA and CDR2 SQIVND (reference sequence). CDR3 protein: CASSPRRGTQETQYF. The CDR3 DNA reads TGTGCCAGTAGTCCGCGACGGGGGACTCAAGAGACCCAGTACTTC.

The chain recombines TRBV7-3 with TRBJ2-2; D might be TRBD1 (6 bases). The CDR3 has 16 amino acids. The germline V gene encodes CDR1 SGHTA and CDR2 FQGTGA. V was clipped by 2 bases and J by 2 bases, with 12 bases between them. In nucleotides, the CDR3 is TGTGCCAGCAGCTTACCCGGGACATATAACACCGGGGAGCTGTTTTTT. It codes for CASSLPGTYNTGELFF.

This clone has a handful of counts. The chain uses TRBV15 and TRBJ1-4; D is ambiguous. V was pared by 0 bases and J by 4 bases, with 9 bases between. CDR1 LNHNV and CDR2 YYDKDF come from the germline V gene (reference sequence). CDR3 length: 15 amino acids. In DNA form, the CDR3 reads TGTGCCACCAGCAGAGATAAGGGCTATAATGAAAAACTGTTTTTT. This encodes CATSRDKGYNEKLFF. Looking up the rest from reference TRBV15 and TRBJ1-4 gives the full variable domain: DAMVIQNPRYQVTQFGKPVTLSCSQTLNHNVMYWYQQKSSQAPKLLFHYYDKDFNNEADTPDNFQSRRPNTSFCFLDIRSPGLGDTAMYLCATSRDKGYNEKLFFGSGTQLSVL.

This chain connects TRBV5-4 to TRBJ1-6, with D uncertain. Deletions cut 0 bases from V and 7 bases from J, with 2 bases between. CDR3 length: 12 amino acids. In germline, CDR1 is SGHNT, CDR2 YYREEE (reference sequence). The CDR3, as DNA: TGTGCCAGCAGCTTGGCCAATTCACCCCTCCACTTT. Translated, it gives CASSLANSPLHF.